The 26 T cell receptor beta chains below were found in one sample sequenced in a study of blood T cell repertoires in COVID-19 (dated by TCRdb to 2020 to 2022). Libraries were prepared through the immunoSEQ multiplex PCR assay. In TCRdb, the immuneACCESS table is reduced to in-frame sequences with V and J assigned. These tables do not hold every clone; where another copy was compared, an unresolved V gene accounts for under half, and the others remain unexplained. Present in this sample are about 64,000 clones, over 75% of which were seen just once. Roughly 3.5% of the sample belongs to the ten largest clones. The specimen sequenced was peripheral blood. These TCRs come from a man aged 65 to 85 with acute or convalescent COVID-19.

The chain carries TRBV4-3 and TRBJ2-1, with D possibly TRBD1 on 7 matching bases. Trimming left V 5 bases short and J 2 bases short, with 16 bases between. The CDR3 length is 16 residues. Germline CDR1 LGHNA, CDR2 YSLEER. CDR3 coding DNA: TGCGCCAGCAGCTCGCTCAGGGGGGCCACCTACAATGAGCAGTTCTTC. Its translation is CASSSLRGATYNEQFF.

This sequence joins TRBV4-3 and TRBJ2-7, with 9 nucleotides matching TRBD1. This CDR3 region has 18 residues. With 4 bases clipped from V and 5 bases from J, the junction kept 18 bases outside the gene matches. The germline CDR1 and CDR2 sequences are LGHNA and YSLEER. The CDR3 protein is CASSRLGAGTGIMNEQYF. CDR3 in DNA: TGCGCCAGCAGCCGCCTAGGCGCCGGGACAGGGATAATGAACGAGCAGTACTTC.

The rearrangement links TRBV6-2 or TRBV6-3 to TRBJ2-4; 7 positions match TRBD1. CDR3 length equals 16 residues. The V gene's germline CDR1 is MNHEY and CDR2 SVGEGT. Trimming cost V 6 bases and J 0 bases; bases outside gene matches: 8. In DNA form, the CDR3 reads TGTGCCAGCAGCCAGGGACAGCTTATAGCCAAAAACATTCAGTACTTC. Its protein product is CASSQGQLIAKNIQYF.

V is TRBV11-2 and J is TRBJ2-5; D is perhaps TRBD2 (6 bases). This CDR3 has 14 residues. Deletions cut 5 bases from V and 1 base from J, with 11 bases between. Looked up from germline, CDR1 is SGHAT and CDR2 is FQNNGV. The CDR3 sequence: CASSKAGSQETQYF. CDR3 sequence (DNA): TGTGCCAGCAGCAAGGCGGGGAGCCAAGAGACCCAGTACTTC. Together with reference TRBV11-2 and TRBJ2-5, the CDR3 gives the full variable domain: EAGVAQSPRYKIIEKRQSVAFWCNPISGHATLYWYQQILGQGPKLLIQFQNNGVVDDSQLPKDRFSAERLKGVDSTLKIQPAKLEDSAVYLCASSKAGSQETQYFGPGTRLLVL.

This chain uses TRBV6-4 with TRBJ2-2; D might be TRBD2 (5 bases). V was cut by 6 bases and J by 2 bases, with 10 bases left in between. The CDR3 runs 14 residues. From germline, CDR1 is MRHNA and CDR2 SNTAGT. The CDR3 loop reads CASRRAPNTGELFF. The CDR3 DNA reads TGTGCCAGCAGGCGGGCACCAAACACCGGGGAGCTGTTTTTT.

The rearrangement joins TRBV7-9 to TRBJ1-4; tentative D call: TRBD1 (5 bases). V lost 4 bases, J lost 8 bases, and 17 bases lay in between. Germline V gene sequence: CDR1 SEHNR, CDR2 FQNEAQ (reference sequence). The CDR3 sequence is 15 residues long. The CDR3 sequence is CASSSRDSYREKLFF. CDR3 nucleotides: TGTGCCAGCAGCTCCCGGGACTCCTATCGGGAAAAACTGTTTTTT.

This chain's CDR3 is CASRLTSAAQETQYF. As DNA, the CDR3 is TGTGCCAGTAGGTTGACTAGCGCGGCCCAAGAGACCCAGTACTTC. The genes are TRBV19 and TRBJ2-5; 8 bases agree with TRBD2. Germline V gene lookup returns CDR1 LNHDA and CDR2 SQIVND (reference sequence). V was pared by 6 bases and J by 1 base, with 7 bases of the junction left unmatched. The CDR3 has 15 residues.

The chain links TRBV19 to TRBJ2-7, with TRBD1 matching 10 bases. The CDR3 has 15 residues. Unmatched junction bases numbered 4, after V lost 1 base and J lost 4 bases. The germline V gene encodes CDR1 LNHDA and CDR2 SQIVND (reference sequence). The CDR3 region is CASSIGTGGRYEQYF. CDR3 coding DNA: TGTGCCAGTAGTATAGGGACAGGGGGTAGGTACGAGCAGTACTTC.

V usage is TRBV19 and J usage is TRBJ2-6; tentatively, D is TRBD1 (6 bases). Germline assignment: CDR1 LNHDA and CDR2 SQIVND (reference sequence). The CDR3 spans 16 residues. Trimming removed 8 bases at V and 0 bases at J, with 14 bases between. The CDR3 nucleotides are TGTGCCAGTGACCAGGGGCGTTTCTCTGGGGCCAACGTCCTGACTTTC. Its translation: CASDQGRFSGANVLTF.

CDR3 residues: CASSSTGEGYTF. For the CDR3, the DNA is TGTGCCAGCTCATCGACAGGGGAAGGCTACACCTTC. The chain has TRBV18 and TRBJ1-2, with 8 bases aligning to TRBD1. V trimming: 5 bases; J trimming: 8 bases; junction bases outside the gene matches: 4. Germline V gene sequence: CDR1 KGHSH, CDR2 LQKENI. The CDR3 runs to 12 residues. The complete variable domain, with remaining parts taken from reference TRBV18 and TRBJ1-2, reads NAGVMQNPRHLVRRRGQEARLRCSPMKGHSHVYWYRQLPEEGLKFMVYLQKENIIDESGMPKERFSAEFPKEGPSILRIQQVVRGDSAAYFCASSSTGEGYTFGSGTRLTVV.

The V gene is TRBV6-2 or TRBV6-3, the J gene TRBJ1-1; TRBD1 might be the D (6 bases). Trimming shortened V by 4 bases and J by 4 bases, and 10 bases separated the two germline ends. This CDR3 is 13 amino acids long. In germline, CDR1 is MNHEY, CDR2 SVGEGT. This chain's CDR3 is CASSFSGATEAFF. For the CDR3, the DNA is TGTGCCAGCAGTTTTTCAGGGGCCACTGAAGCTTTCTTT.

The rearrangement links TRBV27 to TRBJ2-2; 11 bases are a match to TRBD2. The V and J ends lost 6 bases and 0 bases, in that order; junction bases with no gene match: 3. The germline CDR1 and CDR2 sequences are MNHEY and SMNVEV (reference sequence). The CDR3 spans 16 residues. The CDR3 region is CASSLLAGANTGELFF. DNA for the CDR3: TGTGCCAGCAGCCTACTAGCGGGGGCGAACACCGGGGAGCTGTTTTTT.

V and J are TRBV7-2 and TRBJ1-1, with a weak D call TRBD1 (5 bases). Trimming left V 2 bases short and J 4 bases short, with 11 bases between. The CDR3 is made up of 14 amino acids. Germline assignment: CDR1 SGHTA and CDR2 FQGNSA. CDR3 sequence reads: CASSLTGGVTEAFF. CDR3 DNA sequence: TGTGCCAGCAGCTTAACCGGGGGAGTCACTGAAGCTTTCTTT.

The V and J genes are TRBV4-2 and TRBJ2-7; D gene ambiguous. The CDR3 consists of 14 residues. V gave up 0 bases and J gave up 0 bases, with 6 bases separating them. From germline, CDR1 is LGHNA and CDR2 YNFKEQ. Here the CDR3 reads CASSQESFSYEQYF. CDR3 nucleotides: TGTGCCAGCAGCCAAGAATCTTTCTCCTACGAGCAGTACTTC.

The rearrangement joins TRBV6-6 to TRBJ1-5, with TRBD1 matching over 8 bases. V was pared by 5 bases and J by 2 bases, with 8 bases of the junction left unmatched. The germline CDR1 and CDR2 sequences are MNHNY and SVGAGI (reference sequence). The CDR3 is made up of 16 amino acids. In DNA, the CDR3 is TGTGCCAGCAGTACCGGGACAGGTGGGGGCAATCAGCCCCAGCATTTT. As protein: CASSTGTGGGNQPQHF.

This clone showed up just a few times. V gene TRBV10-3 combines with J gene TRBJ2-1; 7 bases match TRBD1. The CDR3 loop spans 17 amino acids. CDR1 and CDR2 (germline): ENHRY, SYGVKD. V was clipped by 3 bases and J by 1 base; unmatched bases: 9. CDR3 residues: CAISDPDGQVSYNEQFF. The DNA of the CDR3 is TGTGCCATCAGTGATCCGGACGGACAGGTTTCCTACAATGAGCAGTTCTTC.

This sequence joins TRBV7-2 and TRBJ1-6; TRBD1 aligns across 7 bases. Germline-derived CDR1 and CDR2 are SGHTA and FQGNSA. CDR3 length equals 14 residues. V shed 4 bases, J shed 6 bases, and the junction held 3 bases outside the gene matches. The CDR3 nucleotides read TGTGCCAGCAGCTCGGGACAGCGTAATTCACCCCTCCACTTT. This translates into CASSSGQRNSPLHF.

The chain uses TRBV7-6 and TRBJ2-1, with D hard to call. The V gene lost 4 bases and the J gene lost 0 bases, with 10 bases spanning the gap. Germline CDR1 is SGHVS and CDR2 is FNYEAQ. This CDR3 has 15 residues. CDR3 amino acids: CASSSPEISYNEQFF. The CDR3, as DNA: TGTGCCAGCAGCTCCCCGGAGATCTCCTACAATGAGCAGTTCTTC.

The chain combines TRBV9 with TRBJ1-2; D is undetermined. The CDR3 runs to 15 residues. The germline gives CDR1 SGDLS, CDR2 YYNGEE. The V and J ends lost 3 bases and 8 bases respectively, with 20 bases between them. This CDR3 is CASSARRNDSWGYTF. CDR3 bases: TGTGCCAGCAGCGCCCGGAGGAATGACTCCTGGGGCTACACCTTC.

This rearrangement joins TRBV20-1 to TRBJ1-1, with D maybe TRBD1 (6 bases). Trimming took off 6 bases at V and 11 bases at J, with 16 bases between the two ends. The CDR3 covers 11 residues. Germline V gene lookup returns CDR1 DFQATT and CDR2 SNEGSKA (reference sequence). CDR3 protein: CSATARGGAFF. The CDR3 bases are TGCAGTGCCACCGCCCGGGGGGGCGCTTTCTTT.

The genes are TRBV6-2 or TRBV6-3 and TRBJ2-2, with 13 bases identical to TRBD2. The trim removed 2 bases at V and 2 bases at J, leaving 11 bases unmatched. Germline-derived CDR1 and CDR2 are MNHEY and SVGEGT. This CDR3 contains 20 residues. In DNA, the CDR3 is TGTGCCAGCAGTTACCCTCGGACTAGCGGGGGACCTCATAACACCGGGGAGCTGTTTTTT. Translation gives CASSYPRTSGGPHNTGELFF.

This clone was picked up one time. This sequence joins TRBV5-3 and TRBJ2-1, with 9 bases fitting TRBD2. TRBV5-3 is labeled an ORF, and its function is uncertain. V was pared by 4 bases and J by 0 bases, with 8 bases of the junction left unmatched. CDR3 size: 17 residues. The CDR3 protein is CARSGRTSENSYNEQFF. The CDR3 nucleotides are TGTGCCAGAAGCGGGAGGACTAGCGAGAACTCCTACAATGAGCAGTTCTTC.

V and J are TRBV9 and TRBJ2-7; 9 nucleotides line up with TRBD1. Trimming cost V 3 bases and J 6 bases; bases outside gene matches: 10. Germline loops: CDR1 SGDLS, CDR2 YYNGEE. There are 15 residues in the CDR3. This CDR3 reads CASSGGQGSSGEQYF. The CDR3 nucleotides read TGTGCCAGCAGCGGGGGACAGGGATCCTCCGGCGAGCAGTACTTC.

The V call is TRBV28, the J call TRBJ2-3, with a weak D call TRBD2 (7 bases). The CDR3 totals 16 residues. CDR1 and CDR2 (germline): MDHEN, SYDVKM. Trimming took 8 bases from V and 6 from J, leaving 24 bases between them. The CDR3 here is CASLTAAAGAGDTQYF. The CDR3 DNA reads as TGTGCCAGCCTCACCGCCGCGGCGGGGGCGGGGGATACGCAGTATTTT. Full variable domain (missing parts from reference TRBV28 and TRBJ2-3): DVKVTQSSRYLVKRTGEKVFLECVQDMDHENMFWYRQDPGLGLRLIYFSYDVKMKEKGDIPEGYSVSREKKERFSLILESASTNQTSMYLCASLTAAAGAGDTQYFGPGTRLTVL.

The V call is TRBV2, the J call TRBJ2-1; D is perhaps TRBD2 (5 bases). The V gene's germline CDR1 is SNHLY and CDR2 FYNNEI. Trimming stripped 8 bases from V and 3 bases from J, with 11 bases between. The CDR3 contains 13 residues. The CDR3 spells CASGSGNYNEQFF. DNA for the CDR3: TGTGCCAGCGGGTCGGGGAACTACAATGAGCAGTTCTTC.

Only one count was recorded for this clone. J is TRBJ2-5 and V is TRBV30, with D possibly being TRBD1 (5 bases). The CDR3 loop spans 11 amino acids. The V gene lost 4 bases and the J gene lost 4 bases, with 7 bases spanning the gap. Germline V gives CDR1 GTSNPN, CDR2 SVGIG (reference sequence). CDR3 sequence: CAWTGLETQYF. CDR3 nucleotides: TGTGCCTGGACAGGGTTAGAGACCCAGTACTTC.